What follows describes a single T cell receptor beta chain. The data were taken from a study of blood T cell repertoires in COVID-19. Looking at the study overall: Sites in the United States, Italy and Spain provided acute and convalescent COVID-19 samples. T cells, B-cell-depleted T cells, or PBMCs provided the cDNA or gDNA that served as material.

Original handling: Cell counts per sample came from amplifying reference gene primers. TCRdb's copy holds only in-frame clones and misses some; the assay was immunoSEQ multiplex PCR. V and J calls plus clone size are reproduced from that table; the DNA served to infer D and trimming. The data hold approximately 290,000 clones, with about 89% observed a single time. This CDR3 has 14 amino acids. Germline CDR1 is MNHEY and CDR2 is SMNVEV (reference sequence). Trimming left V 2 bases short and J 5 bases short, with 10 bases between. The sample consisted of peripheral blood. This clonotype originated in a young man with acute or convalescent COVID-19. The chain is built from TRBV27 and TRBJ2-1; the D is unclear. The CDR3 protein is CASSLRGENNEQFF. CDR3 nucleotides: TGTGCCAGCAGTTTACGCGGAGAGAACAATGAGCAGTTCTTC.